There are a few counts of the clone carrying this TCR beta chain. Its specificity is not known. TCRdb reanalysed the 5' RACE reads using MiXCR and keeps one entry per CDR3 protein. The table lists 280,000 or so distinct CDR3 sequences, more than 15% of them singletons, with approximately 22% in the top ten. This entry is derived from a study of T-cell memory formation after mild COVID-19. Across the whole study: TCR clusters were mostly donor specific.

The V gene's germline CDR1 is ENHRY and CDR2 SYGVKD. The trim removed 10 bases at V and 3 bases at J, leaving 4 bases unmatched. The CDR3 sequence is 13 residues long. Whole-study findings and limits: From day 15 to 85, contracting clones were balanced between CD4 and CD8, whereas later expanders leaned toward CD4+. CD8+ contracting clones occupied EMRA, while CD4+ ones occupied mainly CM and EM. Within pre-infection memory, some responding clones were found, suggesting cross-reactive memory joined.

The TCR originated in a man between 18 and 29 years old who had mild COVID-19 (a few samples of this study predate the infection). Cell type and time point are not known. The chain is built from TRBV10-3 and TRBJ2-2; 8 nucleotides agree with TRBD1. Sequencing was done on a sample of PBMCs or a T cell subset sorted from them (not recorded which). DNA of the CDR3: TGTGCCACCGCGACAGGGGACACCGGGGAGCTGTTTTTT. Residues: CATATGDTGELFF.